The rows below give T cell receptor beta chains drawn from one sample of a study of blood T cell repertoires in COVID-19. The data were produced by immunoSEQ multiplex PCR, yet TCRdb's version contains in-frame clones alone and is incomplete. The data show 90,000 to 120,000 clones, about 80% seen once. Material: peripheral blood. All receptors come from a man in his 70s with acute or convalescent COVID-19. CDR3s include the opening cysteine and the closing phenylalanine or tryptophan. D genes are given only for firm matches. Size tells how often a clone was seen (once, few, many) or the class of an expanded clone, and some rows leave it out.

j_call	v_call	clone_size	d_call	cdr3_aa	cdr3_nt
TRBJ2-7	TRBV3-1/TRBV3-2	NA	NA	CASSQDTRLYEQYF	TGTGCCAGCAGCCAAGATACACGCTTATACGAGCAGTACTTC
TRBJ1-3	TRBV5-1	NA	NA	CASSPGEATGNTIYF	TGCGCCAGCAGCCCGGGGGAGGCTACTGGAAACACCATATATTTT
TRBJ1-6	TRBV5-6	NA	TRBD1	CASSQGQGDSPLHF	TGTGCCAGCAGCCAGGGACAGGGGGATTCACCCCTCCACTTT
TRBJ1-3	TRBV28	NA	NA	CASSSPGGAHGNTIYF	TGTGCCAGCAGTTCCCCGGGAGGCGCCCATGGAAACACCATATATTTT
TRBJ1-6	TRBV3-1/TRBV3-2	NA	NA	CASSYKGGGSPLHF	TGTGCCAGCAGCTATAAGGGGGGGGGTTCACCCCTCCACTTT
TRBJ2-2	TRBV18	NA	NA	CASSPLQANTGELFF	TGTGCCAGCTCACCACTGCAGGCGAACACCGGGGAGCTGTTTTTT
TRBJ2-3	TRBV6-5	once	NA	CASSYPGTDTQYF	TGTGCCAGCAGTTACCCAGGCACAGATACGCAGTATTTT
TRBJ2-1	TRBV24-1	NA	NA	CATSQGNRENEQFF	TGTGCCACGTCACAGGGTAATCGAGAAAATGAGCAGTTCTTC
TRBJ2-5	TRBV7-9	few	NA	CASSFGLPYQETQYF	TGTGCCAGCAGCTTTGGACTACCGTACCAAGAGACCCAGTACTTC
TRBJ1-6	TRBV6-2/TRBV6-3	NA	TRBD1	CASSYGQARSPLHF	TGTGCCAGCAGTTACGGACAGGCGCGATCACCCCTCCACTTT
TRBJ1-1	TRBV4-1	NA	NA	CASSQGVLGRTLNTEAFF	TGCGCCAGCAGCCAAGGGGTCTTAGGTCGGACTCTGAACACTGAAGCTTTCTTT
TRBJ2-3	TRBV7-8	NA	TRBD2	CASSEGLAAENAQYF	TGTGCCAGCAGTGAGGGACTAGCGGCAGAGAACGCGCAGTATTTT
TRBJ1-1	TRBV18	NA	NA	CASSPRVGGDTEAFF	TGTGCCAGCTCACCTCGGGTGGGAGGGGACACTGAAGCTTTCTTT
TRBJ1-3	TRBV9	NA	NA	CASSAQERSGNTIYF	TGTGCCAGCAGCGCACAGGAACGCTCTGGAAACACCATATATTTT
TRBJ2-3	TRBV7-7	NA	TRBD2	CASSLGLAGGTDTQYF	TGTGCCAGCAGCTTAGGACTAGCGGGGGGCACAGATACGCAGTATTTT
TRBJ2-5	TRBV19	NA	TRBD1	CATKGADRGEWETQYF	TGTGCCACCAAGGGGGCGGACAGGGGAGAGTGGGAGACCCAGTACTTC
TRBJ2-7	TRBV5-6	NA	NA	CASSTQNRVVYEQYF	TGTGCCAGCAGCACCCAGAACAGGGTTGTGTACGAGCAGTACTTC
TRBJ1-2	TRBV7-9	NA	NA	CASSLSVRDSHYGYTF	TGTGCCAGCAGCTTATCGGTGAGGGATTCCCACTATGGCTACACCTTC
TRBJ2-1	TRBV7-9	NA	NA	CASGSNNYNEQFF	TGTGCCAGCGGTTCCAACAACTACAATGAGCAGTTCTTC
TRBJ1-2	TRBV10-2	once	TRBD1	CASSESHFLTGAMYGYTF	TGCGCCAGCAGTGAGTCCCATTTTCTTACAGGGGCCATGTATGGCTACACCTTC
TRBJ1-1	TRBV3-1/TRBV3-2	NA	NA	CASSQGGRVTEAFF	TGTGCCAGCAGCCAAGGGGGGAGGGTCACTGAAGCTTTCTTT
TRBJ2-3	TRBV13	once	TRBD2	CASSFRTSGPDTQYF	TGTGCCAGCAGCTTTCGGACTAGCGGGCCAGATACGCAGTATTTT
TRBJ1-2	TRBV7-2	NA	TRBD1	CASSLGVPTGGRGGYTF	TGTGCCAGCAGCTTAGGGGTTCCGACAGGGGGTCGTGGGGGCTACACCTTC
TRBJ2-7	TRBV7-9	NA	NA	CASSSRQDSYEQYF	TGTGCCAGCAGCTCTCGACAGGATTCCTACGAGCAGTACTTC
TRBJ2-7	TRBV5-4	NA	NA	CASTLGGPSNPNEQYF	TGTGCCAGCACCCTAGGCGGGCCCTCGAACCCAAACGAGCAGTACTTC
TRBJ2-2	TRBV14	NA	NA	CASSQDVGGQWAGELFF	TGTGCCAGCAGCCAAGACGTCGGGGGGCAGTGGGCCGGGGAGCTGTTTTTT
TRBJ2-7	TRBV19	NA	NA	CASSFRGESYEQYF	TGTGCCAGTAGTTTCAGGGGAGAATCCTACGAGCAGTACTTC
TRBJ2-4	TRBV25-1	NA	NA	CASSELGRGAKNIQYF	TGTGCCAGCAGTGAATTGGGGAGGGGGGCCAAAAACATTCAGTACTTC
TRBJ2-2	TRBV18	few	NA	CASSPTSQGTGELFF	TGTGCCAGCTCACCAACGTCTCAGGGTACCGGGGAGCTGTTTTTT
TRBJ2-1	TRBV7-8	NA	TRBD2	CASSLNLAGGYNEQFF	TGTGCCAGCAGCTTAAATCTAGCGGGGGGGTACAATGAGCAGTTCTTC
TRBJ1-1	TRBV19	NA	NA	CASTIREGNTEAFF	TGTGCCAGTACCATTCGGGAAGGGAACACTGAAGCTTTCTTT
TRBJ2-1	TRBV10-3	NA	TRBD2	CAISVQREYNEQFF	TGTGCCATCAGTGTACAGCGGGAATACAATGAGCAGTTCTTC
TRBJ2-2	TRBV27	once	NA	CASRSANTGELFF	TGTGCCAGCAGGTCAGCGAACACCGGGGAGCTGTTTTTT
TRBJ1-1	TRBV9	NA	TRBD1	CASSARQGFTEAFF	TGTGCCAGCAGCGCACGACAGGGCTTCACTGAAGCTTTCTTT
TRBJ2-5	TRBV7-9	NA	TRBD2	CASSSGLAGTETQYF	TGTGCCAGCAGCTCCGGACTAGCGGGGACAGAGACCCAGTACTTC
TRBJ1-1	TRBV6-5	few	NA	CATRGDGELRGAFF	TGTGCCACCCGAGGTGACGGCGAACTGCGTGGAGCTTTCTTT
TRBJ1-5	TRBV19	NA	NA	CASSIWGIHQPQHF	TGTGCCAGTAGTATCTGGGGCATTCATCAGCCCCAGCATTTT